The rows below give T cell receptor beta chains drawn from one sample of a study of blood T cell repertoires in COVID-19. Produced via immunoSEQ multiplex PCR; TCRdb's table is partial and in-frame only. The data show tens of thousands of clones, with 70% to 90% seen just once and 1.6% held by the top ten. Sequencing was done on a sample of peripheral blood. Receptors originate from a man in his 60s with acute or convalescent COVID-19. The CDR3 runs from the conserved cysteine through the conserved F or W. D genes are given only for firm matches. Clone size, where shown, is once, few, many, or a class for clones that have expanded.

clone_size j_call v_call cdr3_length d_call cdr3_aa cdr3_nt
NA TRBJ1-2 TRBV30 14 NA CAWRRRGAGRGYTF TGTGCCTGGAGGCGCAGGGGAGCGGGGCGAGGCTACACCTTC
NA TRBJ2-7 TRBV28 17 NA CASRGPPTGFLPMKGDF TGTGCCAGCAGGGGACCGCCGACTGGCTTCCTCCCCATGAAGGGGGACTTC
NA TRBJ1-4 TRBV6-5 13 NA CASSQQGGEKLFF TGTGCCAGCAGTCAGCAGGGAGGTGAAAAACTGTTTTTT
NA TRBJ2-4 TRBV2 15 NA CASSDEGVTKNIQYF TGTGCCAGCAGTGACGAGGGGGTGACCAAAAACATTCAGTACTTC
NA TRBJ1-3 TRBV19 13 NA CASTESSGNTIYF TGTGCCAGTACGGAGAGCTCTGGAAACACCATATATTTT
NA TRBJ1-6 TRBV12-3/TRBV12-4 12 NA CASRRNNSPLHF TGTGCCAGCAGGAGGAACAATTCACCCCTCCACTTT
few TRBJ1-2 TRBV7-9 16 TRBD1 CASRGQGNFVDYGYTF TGTGCCAGCAGGGGACAGGGGAATTTTGTTGACTATGGCTACACCTTC
NA TRBJ2-1 TRBV5-1 20 TRBD2 CASSPWGGTSGGRTYNEQFF TGCGCCAGCAGCCCCTGGGGGGGAACTAGCGGGGGCCGGACTTACAATGAGCAGTTCTTC
NA TRBJ2-3 TRBV29-1 13 TRBD2 CSAEPGGTDTQYF TGCAGCGCCGAACCGGGGGGGACAGATACGCAGTATTTT
NA TRBJ2-6 TRBV9 14 NA CASSVRAGANVLTF TGTGCCAGCAGCGTGAGAGCTGGGGCCAACGTCCTGACTTTC
once TRBJ2-7 TRBV21-1 16 NA CASSKRPGDLPYEQYF TGTGCCAGCAGCAAACGTCCAGGGGACCTACCCTACGAGCAGTACTTC
NA TRBJ1-1 TRBV19 15 TRBD1 CASSIAGQGLAEAFF TGTGCCAGTAGTATAGCCGGACAGGGTTTGGCTGAAGCTTTCTTT
NA TRBJ1-3 TRBV6-5 15 TRBD1 CASSYSRGLGNTIYF TGTGCCAGCAGTTACAGCAGGGGGCTAGGAAACACCATATATTTT
NA TRBJ1-6 TRBV6-5 13 NA CATEGGVGSPLHF TGTGCCACCGAGGGGGGGGTTGGGTCACCCCTCCACTTT
NA TRBJ1-5 TRBV2 15 TRBD1 CASRDRVVGNQPQHF TGTGCCAGCAGGGACAGGGTAGTGGGCAATCAGCCCCAGCATTTT
NA TRBJ2-1 TRBV5-5 17 NA CASSLIGGQYSYNEQFF TGTGCCAGCAGCTTGATCGGGGGACAGTACTCCTACAATGAGCAGTTCTTC
few TRBJ1-2 TRBV5-4 15 NA CASSPPNRPDYGYTF TGTGCCAGCAGCCCTCCGAACAGGCCTGACTATGGCTACACCTTC
once TRBJ2-6 TRBV30 16 NA CAWRKVGGSGANVLTF TGTGCCTGGAGGAAGGTGGGGGGCTCTGGGGCCAACGTCCTGACTTTC
NA TRBJ1-5 TRBV29-1 13 NA CSVQTGSNQPQHF TGCAGCGTGCAGACAGGATCCAATCAGCCCCAGCATTTT
NA TRBJ1-3 TRBV9 15 NA CASSSRTGTGNTIYF TGTGCCAGCAGCTCGAGAACGGGAACTGGAAACACCATATATTTT
NA TRBJ2-1 TRBV5-1 15 TRBD2 CASSLAIAGVGEQFF TGCGCCAGCAGCTTGGCAATTGCGGGGGTAGGCGAGCAGTTCTTC
NA TRBJ1-1 TRBV10-3 15 NA CAISESSGSPTEAFF TGTGCCATCAGTGAGTCCTCCGGGAGTCCCACTGAAGCTTTCTTT
NA TRBJ1-4 TRBV19 14 TRBD1 CASSVRGPVEKLFF TGTGCCAGTAGTGTCAGGGGGCCGGTTGAAAAACTGTTTTTT
NA TRBJ2-7 TRBV6-6 15 NA CASSYSRLLSYEQYF TGTGCCAGCAGTTACTCCAGGCTCCTCTCCTACGAGCAGTACTTC
NA TRBJ1-1 TRBV6-2/TRBV6-3 16 NA CASSYRGIVSRTEAFF TGTGCCAGCAGTTACAGGGGGATAGTATCGAGGACTGAAGCTTTCTTT
NA TRBJ1-2 TRBV5-6 13 TRBD1 CASSQDRAGGYTF TGTGCCAGCAGCCAGGACAGGGCGGGGGGCTACACCTTC
NA TRBJ2-1 TRBV7-5 17 NA CARSLGLTDHSYNEQFF TGTGCCAGAAGCTTAGGACTGACAGATCACTCCTACAATGAGCAGTTCTTC
few TRBJ2-1 TRBV5-1 15 NA CASSNDRSSYNEQFF TGCGCCAGCAGCAATGACAGGAGCTCCTACAATGAGCAGTTCTTC
once TRBJ2-1 TRBV15 13 TRBD2 CATKASGGGEQFF TGTGCCACCAAGGCTAGCGGGGGCGGAGAGCAGTTCTTC